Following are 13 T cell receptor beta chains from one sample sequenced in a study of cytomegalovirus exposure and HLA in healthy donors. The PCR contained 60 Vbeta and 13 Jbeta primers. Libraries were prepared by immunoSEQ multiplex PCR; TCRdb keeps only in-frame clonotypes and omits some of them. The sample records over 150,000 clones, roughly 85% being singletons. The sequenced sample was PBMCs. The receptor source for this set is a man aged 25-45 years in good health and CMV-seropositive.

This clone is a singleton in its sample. In nucleotides, the CDR3 is TGCGCCAGCAGCCAAGATATCGGGGAGGGGCGGGATACGCAGTATTTT. Translated: CASSQDIGEGRDTQYF. This chain joins TRBV4-3 and TRBJ2-3, with 7 bases fitting TRBD2. The CDR3 extends over 16 amino acids. Trimming cost V 0 bases and J 6 bases; bases outside gene matches: 9. Germline V gives CDR1 LGHNA, CDR2 YSLEER.

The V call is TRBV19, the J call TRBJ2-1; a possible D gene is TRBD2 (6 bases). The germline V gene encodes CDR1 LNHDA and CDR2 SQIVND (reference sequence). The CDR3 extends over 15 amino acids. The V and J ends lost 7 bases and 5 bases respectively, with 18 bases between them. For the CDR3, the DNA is TGTGCCAGTATGCGCGGGAATGGCGAGAACAATGAGCAGTTCTTC. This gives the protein CASMRGNGENNEQFF.

CDR3 nucleotide sequence: TGCGCCAGCAGTCAGGAGGTCGGAAAAGGAAACACCATATATTTT. Amino acid sequence: CASSQEVGKGNTIYF. The chain has TRBV23-1 and TRBJ1-3; no reliable D call. TRBV23-1 is flagged as an ORF with uncertain function. The V gene lost 3 bases and the J gene lost 4 bases, with 13 bases spanning the gap. The CDR3 has 15 residues.

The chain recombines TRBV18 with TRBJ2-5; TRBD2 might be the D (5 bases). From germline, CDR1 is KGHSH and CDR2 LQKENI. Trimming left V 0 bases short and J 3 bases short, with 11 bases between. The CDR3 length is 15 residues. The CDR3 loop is CASSPPSVREETQYF. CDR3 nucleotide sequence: TGTGCCAGCTCACCACCGAGCGTGAGGGAAGAGACCCAGTACTTC.

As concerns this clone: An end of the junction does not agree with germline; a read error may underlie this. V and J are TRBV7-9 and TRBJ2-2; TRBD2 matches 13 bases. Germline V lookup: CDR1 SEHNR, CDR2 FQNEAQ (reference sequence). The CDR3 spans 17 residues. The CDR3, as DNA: TGTTCCAGCAGTTGGGGACTAGCGGGGACGAACACCGGGGAGCTGTTTTTT. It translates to CSSSWGLAGTNTGELFF.

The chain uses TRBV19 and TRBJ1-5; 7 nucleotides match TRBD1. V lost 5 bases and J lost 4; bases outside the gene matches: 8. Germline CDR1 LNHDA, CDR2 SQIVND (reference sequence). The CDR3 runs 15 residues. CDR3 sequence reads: CASSPYHRGNQPQHF. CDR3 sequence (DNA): TGTGCCAGTAGTCCATATCACAGGGGAAATCAGCCCCAGCATTTT. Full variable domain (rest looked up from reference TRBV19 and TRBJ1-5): DGGITQSPKYLFRKEGQNVTLSCEQNLNHDAMYWYRQDPGQGLRLIYYSQIVNDFQKGDIAEGYSVSREKKESFPLTVTSAQKNPTAFYLCASSPYHRGNQPQHFGDGTRLSIL.

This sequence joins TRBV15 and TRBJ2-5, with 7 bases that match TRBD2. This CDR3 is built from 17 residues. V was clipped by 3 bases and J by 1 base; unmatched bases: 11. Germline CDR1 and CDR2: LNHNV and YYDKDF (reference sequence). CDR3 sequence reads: CATSRPTSSFFQETQYF. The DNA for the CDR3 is TGTGCCACCAGCAGGCCGACTAGCTCATTCTTCCAAGAGACCCAGTACTTC.

CDR3 amino acids: CASSEGGPPAGYTF. CDR3 nucleotides: TGTGCCAGCAGTGAGGGAGGACCCCCAGCCGGCTACACCTTC. The chain links TRBV6-5 to TRBJ1-2; D is undetermined. The CDR3 covers 14 residues. Trimming left V 5 bases short and J 8 bases short, with 18 bases between. From germline, CDR1 is MNHEY and CDR2 SVGAGI.

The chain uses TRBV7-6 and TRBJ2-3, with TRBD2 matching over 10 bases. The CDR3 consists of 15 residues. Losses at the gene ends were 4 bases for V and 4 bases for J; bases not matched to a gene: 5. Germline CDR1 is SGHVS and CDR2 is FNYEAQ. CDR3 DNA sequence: TGTGCCAGCAGCTCTCTAGCGGGAGAATCAGATACGCAGTATTTT. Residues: CASSSLAGESDTQYF.

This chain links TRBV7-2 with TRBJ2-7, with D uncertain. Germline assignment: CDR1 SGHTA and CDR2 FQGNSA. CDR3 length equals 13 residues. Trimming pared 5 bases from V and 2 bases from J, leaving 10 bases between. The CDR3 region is CASSPYPPYEQYF. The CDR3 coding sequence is TGTGCCAGCAGCCCGTATCCCCCCTACGAGCAGTACTTC. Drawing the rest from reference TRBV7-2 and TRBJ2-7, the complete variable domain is GAGVSQSPSNKVTEKGKDVELRCDPISGHTALYWYRQSLGQGLEFLIYFQGNSAPDKSGLPSDRFSAERTGGSVSTLTIQRTQQEDSAVYLCASSPYPPYEQYFGPGTRLTVT.

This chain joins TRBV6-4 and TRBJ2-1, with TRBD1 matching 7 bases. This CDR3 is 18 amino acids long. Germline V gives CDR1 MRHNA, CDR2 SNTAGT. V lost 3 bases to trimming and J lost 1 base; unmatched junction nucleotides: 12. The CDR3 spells CASSERGFYRGSYNEQFF. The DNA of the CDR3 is TGTGCCAGCAGTGAAAGGGGTTTTTACAGGGGATCCTACAATGAGCAGTTCTTC.

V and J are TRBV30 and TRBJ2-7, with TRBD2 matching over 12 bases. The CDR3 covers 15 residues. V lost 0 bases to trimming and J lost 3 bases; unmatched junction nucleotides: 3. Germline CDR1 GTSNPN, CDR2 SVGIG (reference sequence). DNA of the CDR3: TGTGCCTGGAGTGTTGCTAGCGGGAGGGTCTACGAGCAGTACTTC. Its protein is CAWSVASGRVYEQYF. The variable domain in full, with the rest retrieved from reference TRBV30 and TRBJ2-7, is SQTIHQWPATLVQPVGSPLSLECTVEGTSNPNLYWYRQAAGRGLQLLFYSVGIGQISSEVPQNLSASRPQDRQFILSSKKLLLSDSGFYLCAWSVASGRVYEQYFGPGTRLTVT.

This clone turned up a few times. CDR3 in amino acids: CASSQIRDSEAFF. The CDR3 nucleotides read TGCGCCAGCAGCCAGATCCGGGACAGTGAAGCTTTCTTT. This rearrangement joins TRBV4-1 to TRBJ1-1; TRBD1 agrees at 7 bases. The CDR3 runs to 13 residues. In germline, CDR1 is MGHRA, CDR2 YSYEKL. J lost 7 bases, V lost 3 bases, and 5 bases had no gene match.